A selection of T cell receptor beta chains follows, all from one sample in a study of vaccination and CD4 T cells after COVID-19. Antigens for these TCRs are unknown. TCRdb re-derived calls from the PCR reads in MiXCR, one entry per CDR3 protein. The repertoire holds more than 15,000 distinct CDR3 sequences, approximately 47% seen once, with about 18% in the top ten. Sample: CD4+ T cells from blood, cultured in vitro, taken before SARS-CoV-2 vaccination. Receptors were obtained from a human donor who received a COVID-19 vaccine. CDR3s include the opening cysteine and the closing phenylalanine or tryptophan. Fields, in order: D gene, clone size, J gene, CDR3 length, V gene, CDR3 protein, CDR3 DNA. D genes are given only for firm matches. Clone size is shown for a subset of rows, as once, few, many or a class of expanded clone.

. | . | TRBJ2-7 | 15 | TRBV19 | CASSIAGQGYHEQYF | TGTGCCAGTAGTATAGCGGGGCAGGGATACCACGAGCAGTACTTC
TRBD1 | . | TRBJ1-5 | 15 | TRBV7-2 | CASSLTGGFNQPQHF | TGTGCCAGCAGCTTGACAGGGGGTTTTAATCAGCCCCAGCATTTT
. | . | TRBJ2-3 | 12 | TRBV12-3/TRBV12-4 | CASSSPTDTQYF | TGTGCCAGCAGCTCCCCAACAGATACGCAGTATTTT
. | . | TRBJ2-5 | 14 | TRBV5-5 | CASSLSPVQETQYF | TGTGCCAGCAGCTTGTCTCCGGTCCAAGAGACCCAGTACTTC
. | . | TRBJ1-6 | 13 | TRBV10-3 | CAIGSVRGDPLHF | TGTGCCATCGGATCCGTTCGGGGGGACCCCCTCCACTTT
. | . | TRBJ1-3 | 14 | TRBV2 | CASSAETGGNTIYF | TGTGCCAGCAGTGCTGAGACGGGGGGAAACACCATATATTTT
TRBD1 | . | TRBJ2-3 | 18 | TRBV20-1 | CSASASWTGGESTDTQYF | TGCAGTGCTAGTGCTTCTTGGACAGGGGGCGAAAGCACAGATACGCAGTATTTT
. | . | TRBJ2-7 | 11 | TRBV5-4 | CASSLGNEQYF | TGTGCCAGCAGCTTGGGGAACGAGCAGTACTTC
. | few | TRBJ1-6 | 15 | TRBV2 | CASSELRGDNSPLHF | TGTGCCAGCAGTGAACTTCGAGGGGATAATTCACCCCTCCACTTT
. | . | TRBJ1-3 | 15 | TRBV19 | CASRRGSSSGNTIYF | TGTGCCAGTAGACGGGGGTCGAGCTCTGGAAACACCATATATTTT
. | few | TRBJ2-7 | 14 | TRBV15 | CATHFDGTRGEQYF | TGTGCCACCCACTTCGACGGGACACGTGGCGAGCAGTACTTC
. | large | TRBJ2-1 | 11 | TRBV4-2 | CASSQEDEQFF | TGTGCCAGCAGCCAAGAGGATGAGCAGTTCTTC
. | . | TRBJ1-6 | 20 | TRBV14 | CASSQDRQNLHSSYNSPLHF | TGTGCCAGCAGCCAAGATAGGCAAAATCTACATAGCTCCTATAATTCACCCCTCCACTTT
. | . | TRBJ1-2 | 13 | TRBV5-1 | CASSLAAPYGYTF | TGCGCCAGCAGCTTGGCGGCCCCTTATGGCTACACCTTC
. | . | TRBJ1-2 | 14 | TRBV5-6 | CASSLLMGYYGYTF | TGTGCCAGCAGCCTACTCATGGGGTACTATGGCTACACCTTC
. | . | TRBJ1-1 | 12 | TRBV20-1 | CSVASLNTEAFF | TGCAGTGTTGCCAGCTTGAACACTGAAGCTTTCTTT
. | . | TRBJ2-7 | 13 | TRBV15 | CATSRVGGYEQYF | TGTGCCACCAGCAGAGTTGGAGGCTACGAGCAGTACTTC
. | . | TRBJ2-7 | 15 | TRBV12-3/TRBV12-4 | CASSLYGGSSYEQYF | TGTGCCAGCAGTTTATATGGGGGGAGCTCCTACGAGCAGTACTTC
TRBD2 | . | TRBJ2-3 | 16 | TRBV7-9 | CASSPRTSGGGDTQYF | TGTGCCAGCAGCCCGCGGACTAGCGGGGGGGGGGATACGCAGTATTTT
. | . | TRBJ1-1 | 14 | TRBV6-1 | CASEYGGENTEAFF | TGTGCCAGCGAGTACGGTGGGGAGAACACTGAAGCTTTCTTT
. | few | TRBJ2-2 | 16 | TRBV21-1 | CASRRGLNCNTGELFF | TGTGCCAGCCGCAGGGGACTTAATTGTAACACCGGGGAGCTGTTTTTT
. | few | TRBJ1-1 | 11 | TRBV12-3/TRBV12-4 | CASSQTTEAFF | TGTGCCAGCAGTCAAACCACTGAAGCTTTCTTT
. | . | TRBJ2-1 | 14 | TRBV6-1 | CASSVPGRNNEQFF | TGTGCCAGCAGTGTACCGGGACGGAACAATGAGCAGTTCTTC
. | few | TRBJ1-2 | 16 | TRBV4-1 | CASSHPSGGLYYGYTF | TGCGCCAGCAGCCACCCCTCTGGGGGGCTATACTATGGCTACACCTTC
. | few | TRBJ1-1 | 14 | TRBV7-9 | CASSPPGLTSEAFF | TGTGCCAGCAGTCCACCGGGACTAACGAGCGAAGCTTTCTTT
. | . | TRBJ1-2 | 12 | TRBV29-1 | CSVEQVDYGYTF | TGCAGCGTTGAGCAGGTAGACTATGGCTACACCTTC
. | . | TRBJ2-5 | 12 | TRBV12-3/TRBV12-4 | CASSLESETQYF | TGTGCCAGCAGTTTAGAGTCGGAGACCCAGTACTTC
. | once | TRBJ1-3 | 14 | TRBV7-9 | CASSLGDLRNTIYF | TGTGCCAGCAGCCTTGGAGACCTTAGAAACACCATATATTTT
. | . | TRBJ1-2 | 13 | TRBV6-1 | CASTKGANYGYTF | TGTGCCAGCACCAAGGGGGCTAACTATGGCTACACCTTC
. | . | TRBJ1-5 | 13 | TRBV29-1 | CSVARGDNQPQHF | TGCAGCGTTGCCCGGGGCGACAATCAGCCCCAGCATTTT
TRBD1 | . | TRBJ1-6 | 21 | TRBV7-6 | CASSLPDTRTGKGTTKSPLHF | TGTGCCAGCAGCTTACCTGATACACGGACAGGGAAAGGGACTACGAAGTCACCCCTCCACTTT